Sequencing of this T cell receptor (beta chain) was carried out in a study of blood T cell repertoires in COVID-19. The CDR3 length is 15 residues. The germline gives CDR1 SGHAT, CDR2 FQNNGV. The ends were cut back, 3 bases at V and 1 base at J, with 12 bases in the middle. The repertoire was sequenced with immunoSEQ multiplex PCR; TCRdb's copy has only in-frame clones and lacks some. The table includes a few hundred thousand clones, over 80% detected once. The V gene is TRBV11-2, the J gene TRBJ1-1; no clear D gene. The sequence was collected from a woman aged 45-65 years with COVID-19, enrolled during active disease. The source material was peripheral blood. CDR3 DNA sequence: TGTGCCAGCAGCTTCGTGAAGCGCAAGAACACTGAAGCTTTCTTT. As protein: CASSFVKRKNTEAFF.